The sequence of this T cell receptor (beta chain) was determined in a study of blood T cells in healthy people across ages. Regarding the study as a whole: Total diversity from one million sequenced T cells was likely underestimated.

Primed by a sample-barcoded 5' primer and a J-beta primer mix, a second PCR proceeded for 7 to 11 cycles. TCRdb itself ran the 5' RACE reads through MiXCR, one entry per CDR3 protein. The data contain under 850,000 distinct CDR3 sequences, about 34% of them seen just once; the ten biggest clones take up 10% to 15%. Comment on this clonotype: What it binds is unknown.

Germline-derived CDR1 and CDR2 are LGHNA and YSLEER. CDR3 length: 13 amino acids. V lost 0 bases, J lost 5 bases, and 8 bases lay in between. V and J are TRBV4-3 and TRBJ2-7; D not certain. The sample taken for sequencing was blood. The receptor comes from a young man in good health. Written as DNA, the CDR3 is TGCGCCAGCAGCCAAGATGCGGTCGACGAGCAGTACTTC. Its protein product is CASSQDAVDEQYF.